This is a list of T cell receptor beta chains from one sample in a study of CD4 T cells in relation to SARS-CoV-2 and coronaviruses. Method: immunoSEQ multiplex PCR; TCRdb's copy keeps in-frame clones and lacks some. The data contain tens of thousands of clones, 77% of them singletons. The antigens of these receptors remain unknown. The sequencing sample was made of memory CD4+ T cells from PBMCs, cultured in vitro. The receptors shown here come from an adult with COVID-19. Both conserved end residues are part of each CDR3. D genes are given only for firm matches. For some rows the clone size is stated as once, few or many, or as a class when expanded; others skip it.

V gene: TRBV27; clone size: NA; D gene: NA; J gene: TRBJ1-1; CDR3 protein: CASSLSGAGLNTEAFF; CDR3 DNA: TGTGCCAGCAGTTTATCGGGGGCTGGACTGAACACTGAAGCTTTCTTT
V gene: TRBV12-2; clone size: NA; D gene: NA; J gene: TRBJ2-2; CDR3 protein: CASRENTGELFF; CDR3 DNA: TGTGCAAGTCGCGAAAACACCGGGGAGCTGTTTTTT
V gene: TRBV7-9; clone size: NA; D gene: NA; J gene: TRBJ2-7; CDR3 protein: CASSLNRLQGLHEQYF; CDR3 DNA: TGTGCCAGCAGCTTAAATCGTTTACAGGGTCTCCACGAGCAGTACTTC
V gene: TRBV6-5; clone size: NA; D gene: NA; J gene: TRBJ2-7; CDR3 protein: CASSLGSYHYEQYF; CDR3 DNA: TGTGCCAGCAGTCTTGGTAGCTATCACTACGAGCAGTACTTC
V gene: TRBV5-1; clone size: NA; D gene: NA; J gene: TRBJ2-2; CDR3 protein: CASSRRQPANTGELFF; CDR3 DNA: TGCGCCAGCAGCCGAAGACAGCCCGCGAACACCGGGGAGCTGTTTTTT
V gene: TRBV4-1; clone size: once; D gene: TRBD1; J gene: TRBJ2-6; CDR3 protein: CASSHPRTGGISGANVLTF; CDR3 DNA: TGCGCCAGCAGCCACCCCCGGACAGGTGGAATCTCTGGGGCCAACGTCCTGACTTTC
V gene: TRBV5-1; clone size: NA; D gene: TRBD2; J gene: TRBJ2-1; CDR3 protein: CASSSARLTSGKYNEQFF; CDR3 DNA: TGCGCCAGCAGCTCGGCCCGATTGACTAGCGGAAAATACAATGAGCAGTTCTTC
V gene: TRBV7-2; clone size: NA; D gene: TRBD2; J gene: TRBJ2-7; CDR3 protein: CASSLAADRTSGIYEQYF; CDR3 DNA: TGTGCCAGCAGCTTAGCTGCAGACCGGACTAGCGGGATATACGAGCAGTACTTC
V gene: TRBV28; clone size: NA; D gene: NA; J gene: TRBJ1-1; CDR3 protein: CASSFLGDTEAFF; CDR3 DNA: TGTGCCAGCAGCTTCTTGGGGGACACTGAAGCTTTCTTT
V gene: TRBV5-4; clone size: NA; D gene: TRBD1; J gene: TRBJ2-1; CDR3 protein: CASSQGGQAYNEQFF; CDR3 DNA: TGTGCCAGCAGCCAAGGGGGACAGGCCTACAATGAGCAGTTCTTC
V gene: TRBV12-3/TRBV12-4; clone size: NA; D gene: TRBD1; J gene: TRBJ2-7; CDR3 protein: CASSFQGAYEQYF; CDR3 DNA: TGTGCCAGCAGTTTTCAGGGGGCCTACGAGCAGTACTTC
V gene: TRBV6-2/TRBV6-3; clone size: once; D gene: TRBD1; J gene: TRBJ2-1; CDR3 protein: CASSPGQGATNEQFF; CDR3 DNA: TGTGCCAGCAGTCCGGGACAGGGGGCTACGAATGAGCAGTTCTTC
V gene: TRBV7-2; clone size: once; D gene: NA; J gene: TRBJ2-5; CDR3 protein: CASSQTRQETQYF; CDR3 DNA: TGTGCCAGCAGCCAGACTAGACAAGAGACCCAGTACTTC
V gene: TRBV7-9; clone size: NA; D gene: NA; J gene: TRBJ2-3; CDR3 protein: CASSLAGVSTDTQYF; CDR3 DNA: TGTGCCAGCAGCTTAGCAGGGGTGAGCACAGATACGCAGTATTTT
V gene: TRBV30; clone size: NA; D gene: NA; J gene: TRBJ1-2; CDR3 protein: CAWSRDEVGGYTF; CDR3 DNA: TGTGCCTGGAGTAGGGATGAAGTGGGTGGCTACACCTTC
V gene: TRBV7-9; clone size: NA; D gene: TRBD1; J gene: TRBJ1-2; CDR3 protein: CASSRGTGEIGGYTF; CDR3 DNA: TGTGCCAGCAGCCGCGGGACAGGGGAAATAGGCGGCTACACCTTC
V gene: TRBV19; clone size: NA; D gene: NA; J gene: TRBJ2-3; CDR3 protein: CASSKGNAGTDTQYF; CDR3 DNA: TGTGCCAGTAGTAAGGGGAATGCGGGCACAGATACGCAGTATTTT
V gene: TRBV21-1; clone size: NA; D gene: NA; J gene: TRBJ1-6; CDR3 protein: CASTRTSSYNSPLHF; CDR3 DNA: TGTGCCAGCACGCGGACGAGCTCCTATAATTCACCCCTCCACTTT
V gene: TRBV18; clone size: once; D gene: NA; J gene: TRBJ2-5; CDR3 protein: CASSSFDRAQAQYF; CDR3 DNA: TGTGCCAGCTCATCTTTTGACAGAGCTCAGGCCCAGTACTTC
V gene: TRBV2; clone size: NA; D gene: TRBD1; J gene: TRBJ1-2; CDR3 protein: CASSKGGQGEGYTF; CDR3 DNA: TGTGCCAGCAGTAAGGGTGGGCAGGGGGAAGGCTACACCTTC
V gene: TRBV5-8; clone size: NA; D gene: TRBD2; J gene: TRBJ2-3; CDR3 protein: CASSVGRTSGSKDTQYF; CDR3 DNA: TGTGCCAGCAGCGTCGGCAGGACTAGCGGGAGCAAAGATACGCAGTATTTT
V gene: TRBV6-4; clone size: NA; D gene: NA; J gene: TRBJ2-5; CDR3 protein: CARPRDIQETQYF; CDR3 DNA: TGTGCCAGGCCTAGGGACATACAAGAGACCCAGTACTTC
V gene: TRBV6-5; clone size: NA; D gene: NA; J gene: TRBJ2-5; CDR3 protein: CASSYSRGVETQYF; CDR3 DNA: TGTGCCAGCAGTTACTCGAGGGGGGTAGAGACCCAGTACTTC
V gene: TRBV5-1; clone size: NA; D gene: NA; J gene: TRBJ1-1; CDR3 protein: CASSLYQGGFGNTEAFF; CDR3 DNA: TGCGCCAGCAGCTTGTACCAGGGAGGGTTTGGTAACACTGAAGCTTTCTTT
V gene: TRBV10-1; clone size: NA; D gene: TRBD2; J gene: TRBJ2-7; CDR3 protein: CASRGLAGGNNYEQYF; CDR3 DNA: TGCGCCAGCAGGGGACTAGCGGGAGGGAACAACTACGAGCAGTACTTC
V gene: TRBV28; clone size: NA; D gene: NA; J gene: TRBJ2-7; CDR3 protein: CASKRDLPYEQYF; CDR3 DNA: TGTGCCAGCAAAAGGGACTTGCCCTACGAGCAGTACTTC
V gene: TRBV12-3/TRBV12-4; clone size: NA; D gene: NA; J gene: TRBJ2-5; CDR3 protein: CASTPGFQETQYF; CDR3 DNA: TGTGCCAGCACTCCGGGGTTCCAAGAGACCCAGTACTTC
V gene: TRBV10-3; clone size: few; D gene: TRBD1; J gene: TRBJ2-5; CDR3 protein: CAIARGQTQETQYF; CDR3 DNA: TGTGCCATCGCTAGGGGACAGACCCAAGAGACCCAGTACTTC
V gene: TRBV2; clone size: NA; D gene: TRBD1; J gene: TRBJ1-5; CDR3 protein: CASRGQGVQPQHF; CDR3 DNA: TGTGCCAGCAGAGGACAGGGGGTTCAGCCCCAGCATTTT
V gene: TRBV5-6; clone size: NA; D gene: NA; J gene: TRBJ2-1; CDR3 protein: CASSYGSRGKQFF; CDR3 DNA: TGTGCCAGCAGCTACGGGAGTCGGGGGAAGCAGTTCTTC
V gene: TRBV6-4; clone size: once; D gene: TRBD2; J gene: TRBJ2-3; CDR3 protein: CASSGGSADTQYF; CDR3 DNA: TGTGCCAGCAGCGGCGGGAGTGCAGATACGCAGTATTTT
V gene: TRBV13; clone size: NA; D gene: NA; J gene: TRBJ2-7; CDR3 protein: CASSLRYSLSSYEQYF; CDR3 DNA: TGTGCCAGCAGCCTAAGATACAGTCTGAGCTCCTACGAGCAGTACTTC
V gene: TRBV30; clone size: NA; D gene: NA; J gene: TRBJ2-7; CDR3 protein: CAWKPPLGVAYEQYF; CDR3 DNA: TGTGCCTGGAAGCCCCCCCTAGGCGTAGCCTACGAGCAGTACTTC
V gene: TRBV6-5; clone size: NA; D gene: TRBD2; J gene: TRBJ2-1; CDR3 protein: CASRTLAGVSNEQFF; CDR3 DNA: TGTGCCAGCAGAACACTAGCGGGAGTATCCAATGAGCAGTTCTTC
V gene: TRBV13; clone size: NA; D gene: NA; J gene: TRBJ1-2; CDR3 protein: CASSLVRAGYTF; CDR3 DNA: TGTGCCAGCAGCTTAGTCAGGGCTGGCTACACCTTC
V gene: TRBV15; clone size: NA; D gene: NA; J gene: TRBJ2-5; CDR3 protein: CASHLQGQETQYF; CDR3 DNA: TGTGCCTCTCACCTACAGGGACAAGAGACCCAGTACTTC
V gene: TRBV28; clone size: NA; D gene: NA; J gene: TRBJ2-1; CDR3 protein: CASSGALVEQFF; CDR3 DNA: TGTGCCAGCAGCGGAGCCCTTGTTGAGCAGTTCTTC
V gene: TRBV20-1; clone size: NA; D gene: NA; J gene: TRBJ2-7; CDR3 protein: CSAPLGEQYF; CDR3 DNA: TGCAGTGCCCCACTCGGCGAGCAGTACTTC
V gene: TRBV13; clone size: NA; D gene: NA; J gene: TRBJ2-5; CDR3 protein: CASSPPGPGTQYF; CDR3 DNA: TGTGCCAGCAGCCCTCCGGGACCCGGGACCCAGTACTTC
V gene: TRBV9; clone size: NA; D gene: TRBD2; J gene: TRBJ2-5; CDR3 protein: CASSGGTSGTQETQYF; CDR3 DNA: TGTGCCAGCAGCGGCGGGACTAGCGGGACTCAAGAGACCCAGTACTTC
V gene: TRBV5-1; clone size: NA; D gene: TRBD1; J gene: TRBJ1-4; CDR3 protein: CASRISQGAEKLFF; CDR3 DNA: TGCGCCAGCAGAATTTCACAGGGGGCTGAAAAACTGTTTTTT
V gene: TRBV6-6; clone size: NA; D gene: TRBD1; J gene: TRBJ2-1; CDR3 protein: CASSGTGTHNEQFF; CDR3 DNA: TGTGCCAGCAGTGGGACAGGGACACACAATGAGCAGTTCTTC
V gene: TRBV2; clone size: NA; D gene: TRBD1; J gene: TRBJ1-2; CDR3 protein: CASSFRGRGGYGYTF; CDR3 DNA: TGTGCCAGCAGTTTCAGGGGGCGTGGGGGCTATGGCTACACCTTC
V gene: TRBV6-4; clone size: NA; D gene: TRBD1; J gene: TRBJ2-7; CDR3 protein: CASSDSGRGQLTGEQYF; CDR3 DNA: TGTGCCAGCAGTGACTCAGGAAGGGGACAGCTTACCGGCGAGCAGTACTTC
V gene: TRBV28; clone size: few; D gene: NA; J gene: TRBJ1-2; CDR3 protein: CASSRSDGYTF; CDR3 DNA: TGTGCCAGCTCCCGGTCGGATGGCTACACCTTC
V gene: TRBV18; clone size: NA; D gene: NA; J gene: TRBJ2-1; CDR3 protein: CASSPDYNEQFF; CDR3 DNA: TGTGCCAGCTCACCAGACTACAATGAGCAGTTCTTC
V gene: TRBV20-1; clone size: NA; D gene: NA; J gene: TRBJ2-3; CDR3 protein: CSAQVEDTQYF; CDR3 DNA: TGCAGTGCCCAGGTAGAGGATACGCAGTATTTT
V gene: TRBV7-2; clone size: once; D gene: TRBD2; J gene: TRBJ2-1; CDR3 protein: CASSFGLAYNEQFF; CDR3 DNA: TGTGCCAGCAGCTTTGGACTAGCGTACAATGAGCAGTTCTTC
V gene: TRBV19; clone size: NA; D gene: TRBD1; J gene: TRBJ1-1; CDR3 protein: CASSIVRGRTEAFF; CDR3 DNA: TGTGCCAGTAGTATAGTAAGGGGGCGCACTGAAGCTTTCTTT
V gene: TRBV2; clone size: NA; D gene: TRBD2; J gene: TRBJ2-7; CDR3 protein: CASPRLADSYEQYF; CDR3 DNA: TGTGCCAGTCCCCGACTAGCGGACTCCTACGAGCAGTACTTC
V gene: TRBV28; clone size: once; D gene: NA; J gene: TRBJ2-1; CDR3 protein: CASSLRREIDEQFF; CDR3 DNA: TGTGCCAGCAGTCTTCGACGGGAGATTGATGAGCAGTTCTTC
V gene: TRBV2; clone size: NA; D gene: NA; J gene: TRBJ1-5; CDR3 protein: CASSEVRGTDQPQHF; CDR3 DNA: TGTGCCAGCAGTGAAGTTCGAGGGACGGACCAGCCCCAGCATTTT
V gene: TRBV29-1; clone size: once; D gene: TRBD2; J gene: TRBJ2-5; CDR3 protein: CSVESPASGLVETQYF; CDR3 DNA: TGCAGCGTTGAAAGCCCGGCTAGCGGGCTTGTAGAGACCCAGTACTTC